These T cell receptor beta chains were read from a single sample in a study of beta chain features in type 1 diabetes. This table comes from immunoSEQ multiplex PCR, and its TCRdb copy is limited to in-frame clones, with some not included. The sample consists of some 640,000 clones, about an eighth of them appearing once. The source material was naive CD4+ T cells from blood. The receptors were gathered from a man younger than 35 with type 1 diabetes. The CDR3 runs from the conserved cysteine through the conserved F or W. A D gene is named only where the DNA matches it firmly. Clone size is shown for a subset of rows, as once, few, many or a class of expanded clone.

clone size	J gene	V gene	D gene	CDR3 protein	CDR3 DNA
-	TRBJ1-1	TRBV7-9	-	CASSIWDRPWAFF	TGTGCCAGCAGCATATGGGACCGGCCCTGGGCTTTCTTT
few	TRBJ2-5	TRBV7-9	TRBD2	CASSPGRGGKETQYF	TGTGCCAGCAGCCCCGGCCGCGGGGGGAAAGAGACCCAGTACTTC
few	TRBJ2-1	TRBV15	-	CATSTSRGDEQFF	TGTGCCACCAGCACCTCCCGGGGCGATGAGCAGTTCTTC
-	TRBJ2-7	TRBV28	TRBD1	CASSFMSRDRGSYEQYF	TGTGCCAGCAGTTTTATGTCCCGGGACAGGGGCTCCTACGAGCAGTACTTC
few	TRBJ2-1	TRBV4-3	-	CASSQARQSSYNEQFF	TGCGCCAGCAGCCAAGCCCGGCAGAGCTCCTACAATGAGCAGTTCTTC
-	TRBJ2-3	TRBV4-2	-	CASSRPISSTDTQYF	TGTGCCAGCAGCCGCCCCATTTCTAGCACAGATACGCAGTATTTT
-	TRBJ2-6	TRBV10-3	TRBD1	CAISGGQLSGANVLTF	TGTGCCATCAGTGGGGGACAGCTCTCTGGGGCCAACGTCCTGACTTTC
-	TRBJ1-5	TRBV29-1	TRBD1	CSAGQGRNQPQHF	TGCAGCGCTGGACAGGGGCGCAATCAGCCCCAGCATTTT
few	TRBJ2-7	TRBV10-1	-	CASSSNQYEQYF	TGCGCCAGCAGCTCGAACCAGTACGAGCAGTACTTC
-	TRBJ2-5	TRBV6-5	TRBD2	CASSYSLAGGQETQYF	TGTGCCAGCAGTTACTCGCTAGCGGGGGGCCAAGAGACCCAGTACTTC
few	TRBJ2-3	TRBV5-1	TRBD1	CASTRTGGDTQYF	TGCGCCAGCACCAGGACAGGGGGAGATACGCAGTATTTT
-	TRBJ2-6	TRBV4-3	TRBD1	CASSQEETGVFSGANVLTF	TGCGCCAGCAGCCAAGAGGAGACAGGGGTATTCTCTGGGGCCAACGTCCTGACTTTC
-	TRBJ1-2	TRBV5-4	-	CASSLDGIGYTF	TGTGCCAGCAGCTTGGATGGGATTGGCTACACCTTC
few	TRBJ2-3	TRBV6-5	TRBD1	CASSLQGASTDTQYF	TGTGCCAGCAGTCTACAGGGGGCTAGCACAGATACGCAGTATTTT
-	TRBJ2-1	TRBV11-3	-	CASSLEGAGPHNEQFF	TGTGCCAGCAGCTTAGAAGGGGCGGGGCCGCACAATGAGCAGTTCTTC
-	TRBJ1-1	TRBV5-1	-	CASSLFGLNTEAFF	TGCGCCAGCAGCTTGTTTGGCCTGAACACTGAAGCTTTCTTT
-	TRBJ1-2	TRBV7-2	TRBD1	CASSPRDRPNYGYTF	TGTGCCAGCAGCCCCCGGGACAGGCCTAACTATGGCTACACCTTC
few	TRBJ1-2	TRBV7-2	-	CASSLGPPGSWYTF	TGTGCCAGCAGCTTGGGACCACCAGGTTCGTGGTACACCTTC
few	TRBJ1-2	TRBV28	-	CASSLPDGLQGGYTF	TGTGCCAGCAGTTTGCCGGACGGCCTCCAGGGTGGCTACACCTTC
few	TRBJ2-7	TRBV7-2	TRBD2	CASSLVASGISYEQYF	TGTGCCAGCAGCTTAGTAGCCAGCGGGATTTCTTACGAGCAGTACTTC
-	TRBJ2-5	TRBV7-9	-	CASSKTVQETQYF	TGTGCCAGCAGCAAGACAGTTCAAGAGACCCAGTACTTC
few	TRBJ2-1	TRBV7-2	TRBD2	CASSYLAGGSNEQFF	TGTGCCAGCAGCTACCTAGCGGGAGGGAGTAATGAGCAGTTCTTC
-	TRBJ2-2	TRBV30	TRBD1	CAWSFEGASITGELFF	TGTGCCTGGAGTTTCGAGGGGGCGTCGATCACCGGGGAGCTGTTTTTT
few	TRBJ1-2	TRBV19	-	CASKRPDYGYTF	TGTGCCAGTAAGAGGCCAGATTATGGCTACACCTTC
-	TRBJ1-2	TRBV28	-	CASTIGTLGYTF	TGTGCCAGCACCATAGGGACACTCGGCTACACCTTC